Below, 16 T cell receptor beta chains from the same sample are listed, as sequenced in a study of blood T cells in healthy people across ages. Primers used in a second PCR of roughly 7 to 11 cycles were a sample-barcoded 5' primer and a J-beta primer mix. TCRdb re-analysed the 5' RACE reads in MiXCR, keeping a single row per CDR3 protein. The sample has 2 million or so distinct CDR3 sequences, around 48% seen once. The sample comprised blood. The receptors were sampled from a woman aged 40 to 55 in good health.

This clonotype was detected a few times. This chain links TRBV21-1 with TRBJ1-6; the tabulated D call, TRBD1, remains unverified against the DNA. TRBV21-1 is a documented pseudogene. This CDR3 comprises 13 residues. CDR3 amino acids: CASSRGQGTPLHF. The CDR3 nucleotides are TGTGCCAGCAGCAGGGGACAGGGAACACCCCTCCACTTT.

The rearrangement links TRBV5-5 to TRBJ2-7; 8 nucleotides align to TRBD1. Germline trimming cut 3 bases from V and 6 bases from J; bases unmatched to any gene: 5. Germline V lookup: CDR1 SGHKS, CDR2 YYEKEE (reference sequence). The CDR3 contains 13 residues. CDR3 bases: TGTGCCAGCAGCTACCAGGGGGCGGTCGAGCAGTACTTC. Its protein is CASSYQGAVEQYF.

V usage is TRBV12-3 or TRBV12-4 and J usage is TRBJ1-5; 7 nucleotides align to TRBD1. Trimming cost V 6 bases and J 0 bases; bases outside gene matches: 5. This CDR3 is built from 15 residues. CDR3 sequence (DNA): TGTGCCAGCAGCCTCGACAGGGCTAGCAATCAGCCCCAGCATTTT. Its protein product is CASSLDRASNQPQHF.

Here the CDR3 reads CSARDPRAGSGYGYTF. CDR3 sequence (DNA): TGCAGTGCTAGGGATCCCCGCGCGGGGTCGGGCTATGGCTACACCTTC. The gene calls are TRBV20-1 and TRBJ1-2; D call uncertain. Germline V gene data show CDR1 as DFQATT and CDR2 as SNEGSKA (reference sequence). The CDR3 runs to 16 residues. Deletions cut 3 bases from V and 4 bases from J, with 21 bases between.

This chain links TRBV6-5 with TRBJ1-5; D might be TRBD1 (6 bases). Germline loops: CDR1 MNHEY, CDR2 SVGAGI. The length of the CDR3 is 13 residues. The ends were cut back, 5 bases at V and 6 bases at J, with 11 bases in the middle. DNA for the CDR3: TGTGCCAGCAGTCATGACAGGCTTCAGCCCCAGCATTTT. Translated: CASSHDRLQPQHF.

This chain uses TRBV20-1 with TRBJ2-5; D not certain. Germline CDR1 DFQATT, CDR2 SNEGSKA (reference sequence). V was shortened by 2 bases and J by 5 bases, with 18 bases between the two germline ends. The CDR3 is made up of 15 amino acids. The CDR3 DNA reads TGCAGTGCTAGACGACCTCCTACAGCTCGGGAGACCCAGTACTTC. It translates to CSARRPPTARETQYF.

The rearrangement links TRBV5-6 to TRBJ2-7, with 7 bases matching TRBD2. Germline trimming cut 3 bases from V and 6 bases from J; bases unmatched to any gene: 9. This CDR3 comprises 14 residues. Germline V gene data show CDR1 as SGHDT and CDR2 as YYEEEE. The CDR3 loop reads CASSYGTTPLEQYF. The CDR3 DNA sequence: TGTGCCAGCAGCTACGGGACTACTCCTCTCGAGCAGTACTTC.

In the case of this clonotype: The junction does not match germline at one end; this may be a read error. The V gene is TRBV7-7, the J gene TRBJ2-5; a possible D gene is TRBD2 (6 bases). The CDR3 length is 16 residues. In germline, CDR1 is SSHAT, CDR2 FNYEAQ (reference sequence). The CDR3 DNA follows: TGTGCTAGCACCTTAAAGGGCGGGGTGATCGGAGAGACCCAGTACTTC. Translated, it gives CASTLKGGVIGETQYF. The variable domain in full, with the rest retrieved from reference TRBV7-7 and TRBJ2-5, is GAGVSQSPRYKVTKRGQDVTLRCDPISSHATLYWYQQALGQGPEFLTYFNYEAQPDKSGLPSDRFSAERPEGSISTLTIQRTEQRDSAMYRCASTLKGGVIGETQYFGPGTRLLVL.

Here the CDR3 reads CSVLQGQVATNEKLFF. CDR3 bases: TGCAGCGTTTTACAGGGGCAGGTTGCAACTAATGAAAAACTGTTTTTT. The rearrangement links TRBV29-1 to TRBJ1-4, with 7 bases aligning to TRBD1. CDR1 and CDR2 (germline): SQVTM, ANQGSEA. The CDR3 consists of 16 residues. J lost 0 bases, V lost 5 bases, and 9 bases had no gene match.

The chain carries TRBV20-1 and TRBJ2-3; D possibly corresponds to TRBD2 (5 bases). Germline V CDR1 and CDR2: DFQATT, SNEGSKA (reference sequence). The length of the CDR3 is 17 residues. Trimming left V 1 base short and J 4 bases short, with 21 bases between. CDR3 loop: CSARVLAKVESADTQYF. DNA for the CDR3: TGCAGTGCTAGAGTGTTAGCGAAAGTAGAAAGCGCAGATACGCAGTATTTT.

V gene TRBV6-5 combines with J gene TRBJ1-2; 8 bases are a match to TRBD1. After removal of 2 bases from V and 4 bases from J, the junction contained 12 bases not matched to a gene. Germline V gives CDR1 MNHEY, CDR2 SVGAGI. There are 17 residues in the CDR3. CDR3 amino acids: CASSYGTDRVKLYGYTF. CDR3 coding DNA: TGTGCCAGCAGTTACGGGACGGACAGGGTGAAACTCTATGGCTACACCTTC.

In its sample, this clonotype was seen a few times. This CDR3 reads CASRLMGGNEQYF. The CDR3 DNA reads as TGTGCCAGCAGACTAATGGGTGGGAACGAGCAGTACTTC. The gene calls are TRBV12-3 or TRBV12-4 and TRBJ2-7; no clear D gene. This CDR3 is built from 13 residues. V lost 6 bases to trimming and J lost 5 bases, with 14 bases between them.

The CDR3 DNA follows: TGTGCCAGCGCTCGGGAAAACAGGCCCAATTCACCCCTCCACTTT. Its translation is CASARENRPNSPLHF. This sequence joins TRBV4-2 and TRBJ1-6; D is possibly TRBD1 (5 bases). Deletions cut 8 bases from V and 7 bases from J, with 18 bases between. The germline gives CDR1 LGHNA, CDR2 YNFKEQ. The CDR3 has 15 amino acids.

The chain combines TRBV4-2 with TRBJ1-2; 9 bases agree with TRBD1. Germline V CDR1 and CDR2: LGHNA, YNFKEQ. CDR3 size: 15 residues. V shed 3 bases, J shed 6 bases, and the junction held 8 bases outside the gene matches. Written as DNA, the CDR3 is TGTGCCAGCAGCCAGCCCGGGACAGGGAGGGATGGCTACACCTTC. Its protein product is CASSQPGTGRDGYTF.

The chain has TRBV5-4 and TRBJ1-2; no reliable D call. The CDR3 is made up of 15 amino acids. Deletions cut 2 bases from V and 4 bases from J, with 15 bases between. The V gene's germline CDR1 is SGHNT and CDR2 YYREEE (reference sequence). The CDR3 nucleotides are TGTGCCAGCAGCTTAAGGGCCAATGCTACCTATGGCTACACCTTC. This gives the protein CASSLRANATYGYTF.

The CDR3 nucleotides read TGCAGTGCTAGAGATCGCCAGACCCAGTACTTC. Its protein product is CSARDRQTQYF. V gene TRBV20-1 combines with J gene TRBJ2-5; D remains ambiguous. The CDR3 is made up of 11 amino acids. Germline V gene data show CDR1 as DFQATT and CDR2 as SNEGSKA (reference sequence). The V gene lost 0 bases and the J gene lost 6 bases, with 5 bases spanning the gap.